Below, one T cell receptor beta chain is given with its context. This sample is drawn from a study of cytomegalovirus exposure and HLA in healthy donors. About the research overall: Out of 150 million to 200 million T cells, an earlier analysis found around 120 million unique TCR beta sequences in total.

CDR1 and CDR2 from the germline V gene are SEHNR and FQNEAQ (reference sequence). Trimming removed 0 bases from V and 2 bases from J, with 5 bases in between. CDR3 length equals 15 residues. Vbeta (60) and Jbeta (13) primers were used in the PCR. Sequenced by immunoSEQ multiplex PCR; TCRdb stores in-frame clones only, minus some. The data show about 230,000 clones, with around 80% seen just once and 0.5% to 0.7% held by the top ten. This clonotype was sampled from a woman in her forties in good health and CMV-seronegative. This rearrangement joins TRBV7-9 to TRBJ2-6, with D tentatively TRBD1 (5 bases). Source material: PBMCs. The DNA for the CDR3 is TGTGCCAGCAGCTTAGCAGGGGCTGGGGCCAACGTCCTGACTTTC. This codes for CASSLAGAGANVLTF.